These 29 T cell receptor beta chains were all obtained from the same sample, sequenced in a study of blood T cell repertoires in COVID-19. Sequencing was performed with immunoSEQ multiplex PCR; in TCRdb, only in-frame clones are kept and a portion is missing. The table has roughly 68,000 clones, around 88% seen once; the top ten hold 5% to 7%. The source material was peripheral blood. These TCRs come from a woman aged 65 to 85 with acute or convalescent COVID-19.

This chain joins TRBV7-2 and TRBJ2-5; weak D call: TRBD2 (6 bases). The germline V and J ends were trimmed by 5 bases and 1 base, with 14 bases remaining between them. The CDR3 extends over 15 amino acids. Germline CDR1 reads SGHTA; CDR2 reads FQGNSA. The CDR3 region has the DNA TGTGCCAGCAGCAGAGCCGGGCGGGGCCAAGAGACCCAGTACTTC. Its translation: CASSRAGRGQETQYF.

The gene calls are TRBV5-1 and TRBJ2-1, with 11 bases matching TRBD2. Germline CDR1 reads SGHRS; CDR2 reads YFSETQ. The length of the CDR3 is 16 residues. V was clipped by 3 bases and J by 2 bases; unmatched bases: 4. DNA for the CDR3: TGCGCCAGCAGCTCGGGGGGACTAGCGGCCTACAATGAGCAGTTCTTC. Translated: CASSSGGLAAYNEQFF.

The rearrangement uses TRBV6-4 and TRBJ2-1, with 9 bases aligning to TRBD2. V was pared by 0 bases and J by 7 bases, with 7 bases of the junction left unmatched. This CDR3 spans 16 amino acids. Per germline, CDR1 MRHNA and CDR2 SNTAGT. CDR3 protein: CASSDSGSGSLNEQFF. Here the CDR3 DNA reads TGTGCCAGCAGTGACTCTGGTAGCGGGAGTTTGAATGAGCAGTTCTTC.

The V and J genes are TRBV7-9 and TRBJ1-4; D gene ambiguous. CDR3 size: 13 residues. Germline CDR1 reads SEHNR; CDR2 reads FQNEAQ (reference sequence). The V and J ends lost 0 bases and 9 bases respectively, with 8 bases between them. CDR3 nucleotides: TGTGCCAGCAGCTTAGCGGAGGGCAAAAAACTGTTTTTT. It codes for CASSLAEGKKLFF.

This chain joins TRBV6-6 and TRBJ2-1, with 8 bases identical to TRBD1. The CDR3 has 15 residues. Unmatched junction bases numbered 3, after V lost 2 bases and J lost 3 bases. Germline CDR1 and CDR2: MNHNY and SVGAGI (reference sequence). This CDR3 is CASSYPGQGYNEQFF. The CDR3 nucleotides are TGTGCCAGCAGTTACCCCGGACAGGGCTACAATGAGCAGTTCTTC.

The chain joins TRBV18 to TRBJ1-5; 9 bases map to TRBD1. From germline, CDR1 is KGHSH and CDR2 LQKENI. This CDR3 comprises 14 residues. J gave up 6 bases and V 3 bases, and 3 bases lay outside the gene matches. The CDR3 protein is CASSPGQGVQPQHF. The CDR3 DNA reads as TGTGCCAGCTCACCGGGACAGGGAGTTCAGCCCCAGCATTTT.

The CDR3: CASSLGGLYEQYF. Written as DNA, the CDR3 is TGTGCCAGCAGCTTAGGAGGGCTCTACGAGCAGTACTTC. This chain uses TRBV7-2 with TRBJ2-7, with a tentative D call TRBD2 (5 bases). The CDR3 is 13 amino acids. Germline CDR1 is SGHTA and CDR2 is FQGNSA. Trimming cost V 1 base and J 3 bases, with 7 bases left between them.

The chain employs TRBV7-3 and TRBJ1-2, with a weak D call TRBD1 (5 bases). In germline, CDR1 is SGHTA, CDR2 FQGTGA. V was pared by 0 bases and J by 4 bases, with 12 bases between. The length of the CDR3 is 15 residues. The CDR3 reads CASSLTSQGSYGYTF. The CDR3 DNA sequence: TGTGCCAGCAGCTTAACGTCCCAGGGTAGCTATGGCTACACCTTC.

The chain couples TRBV7-9 to TRBJ1-3; no reliable D call. CDR3 length: 13 amino acids. With 4 bases removed from V and 7 bases from J, the gap between germline ends came to 11 bases. CDR1 SEHNR and CDR2 FQNEAQ come from the germline V gene (reference sequence). CDR3 in amino acids: CASSYSTANTIYF. CDR3 nucleotide sequence: TGTGCCAGCAGCTACTCTACTGCGAACACCATATATTTT.

This clone was seen more than once but under ten times. The J gene is TRBJ2-7, the V gene TRBV7-9; 8 nucleotides align to TRBD1. The germline gives CDR1 SEHNR, CDR2 FQNEAQ (reference sequence). With V trimmed by 2 bases and J by 5 bases, 5 bases remained unmatched. The CDR3 contains 14 residues. CDR3 in amino acids: CASSLTQGANEQYF. The CDR3 bases are TGTGCCAGCAGCTTAACGCAGGGGGCTAACGAGCAGTACTTC.

V is TRBV28 and J is TRBJ1-2; TRBD1 matches at 9 bases. This CDR3 is built from 14 residues. The V and J ends lost 4 bases and 6 bases, in that order; junction bases with no gene match: 6. CDR1 and CDR2 from the germline V gene are MDHEN and SYDVKM. CDR3 in DNA: TGTGCCAGCAGTTATGGACAGGGGAGGGATGGCTACACCTTC. It codes for CASSYGQGRDGYTF.

At least ten counts were recorded for this clone. J is TRBJ2-5 and V is TRBV2; 8 positions match TRBD1. The CDR3 spans 14 residues. With 6 bases clipped from V and 1 base from J, the junction kept 4 bases outside the gene matches. Germline CDR1 and CDR2: SNHLY and FYNNEI. The CDR3 region has the DNA TGTGCCAGCAGACAAGGACAGGGCCAAGAGACCCAGTACTTC. Its protein is CASRQGQGQETQYF. The full variable domain, its missing parts supplied by reference TRBV2 and TRBJ2-5, is EPEVTQTPSHQVTQMGQEVILRCVPISNHLYFYWYRQILGQKVEFLVSFYNNEISEKSEIFDDQFSVERPDGSNFTLKIRSTKLEDSAMYFCASRQGQGQETQYFGPGTRLLVL.

The J gene is TRBJ1-4, the V gene TRBV6-5; D gene uncertain. CDR3 length: 14 residues. Germline V gene lookup returns CDR1 MNHEY and CDR2 SVGAGI. The V and J ends lost 10 bases and 0 bases respectively, with 12 bases between them. The DNA for the CDR3 is TGTGCCACCAGGCGTCCCGCAACTAATGAAAAACTGTTTTTT. This translates into CATRRPATNEKLFF.

This clone was recorded a few times. Germline and junction disagree at one end, which may indicate a read error. V is TRBV28 and J is TRBJ1-1; perhaps TRBD1 as D (6 bases). There are 11 residues in the CDR3. From germline, CDR1 is MDHEN and CDR2 SYDVKM. The CDR3 reads CASSRVEKGVF. Written as DNA, the CDR3 is TGTGCCAGCAGTAGAGTTGAGAAGGGGGTCTTT.

This sequence joins TRBV24-1 and TRBJ2-5; TRBD1 matches at 10 bases. The CDR3 totals 16 residues. J lost 5 bases, V lost 3 bases, and 8 bases had no gene match. CDR1 KGHDR and CDR2 SFDVKD come from the germline V gene. The CDR3 is CATSDPRTGGTETQYF. The CDR3 DNA is TGTGCCACCAGTGATCCACGGACAGGGGGAACGGAGACCCAGTACTTC.

The chain combines TRBV18 with TRBJ2-5; 13 bases agree with TRBD2. V was clipped by 3 bases and J by 2 bases; unmatched bases: 15. Germline loops: CDR1 KGHSH, CDR2 LQKENI. The CDR3 has 20 amino acids. The CDR3 here is CASSPLPGTSGAGRQETQYF. DNA for the CDR3: TGTGCCAGCTCACCCCTACCCGGGACTAGCGGGGCCGGGAGGCAAGAGACCCAGTACTTC.

The chain recombines TRBV6-2 or TRBV6-3 with TRBJ2-1, with 7 positions matching TRBD2. The CDR3 is 14 amino acids. Looked up from germline, CDR1 is MNHEY and CDR2 is SVGEGT. Trimming removed 6 bases from V and 4 bases from J; junction bases left unmatched: 6. CDR3 sequence reads: CASRPSGLYNEQFF. CDR3 nucleotide sequence: TGTGCCAGCAGGCCTAGCGGACTATACAATGAGCAGTTCTTC.

The CDR3 DNA sequence: TGTGCCAGCAGCTTAGGGACTTTACTCTACGAGCAGTACTTC. It translates to CASSLGTLLYEQYF. This chain connects TRBV7-8 to TRBJ2-7, with D perhaps matching TRBD2 (5 bases). Germline-derived CDR1 and CDR2 are SGHVS and FQNEAQ. Trimming removed 1 base from V and 3 bases from J, with 10 bases in between. The CDR3 covers 14 residues.

This clone appeared a few times. The rearrangement links TRBV12-3 or TRBV12-4 to TRBJ1-1; D gene uncertain. With 6 bases removed from V and 0 bases from J, the gap between germline ends came to 8 bases. CDR3 size: 13 residues. Here the CDR3 DNA reads TGTGCCAGCAGCCCGTTTCTGAACACTGAAGCTTTCTTT. This translates into CASSPFLNTEAFF.

For the CDR3, the DNA is TGTGCCAGCAGTACGACAGGGAGCTCCTACGAGCAGTACTTC. This sequence encodes CASSTTGSSYEQYF. This chain links TRBV6-2 or TRBV6-3 with TRBJ2-7; 7 bases agree with TRBD1. CDR3 length: 14 amino acids. The junction had 4 bases not matched to a gene; V was cut back by 5 bases and J by 0 bases. Germline V CDR1 and CDR2: MNHEY, SVGEGT.

The CDR3: CASSPGTGGQPQHF. As DNA, the CDR3 is TGTGCCAGCAGCCCAGGAACGGGGGGCCAGCCCCAGCATTTT. The chain employs TRBV7-6 and TRBJ1-5; D possibly corresponds to TRBD1 (6 bases). The CDR3 is 14 residues long. Trimming stripped 5 bases from V and 7 bases from J, with 15 bases between. CDR1 SGHVS and CDR2 FNYEAQ come from the germline V gene.

The chain links TRBV11-1 to TRBJ2-7, with 7 bases lining up with TRBD2. Germline assignment: CDR1 SGHAT and CDR2 FQDESV (reference sequence). J was trimmed by 4 bases and V by 5 bases; bases with no gene match: 11. CDR3 length: 15 residues. The chain's CDR3 is CASSPQAGEFYEQYF. The CDR3 nucleotides are TGTGCCAGCAGCCCCCAGGCGGGAGAATTTTACGAGCAGTACTTC.

A few counts support this clone. This chain connects TRBV5-1 to TRBJ2-7, with 8 bases aligning to TRBD1. Germline loops: CDR1 SGHRS, CDR2 YFSETQ. V shed 4 bases, J shed 3 bases, and the junction held 9 bases outside the gene matches. The CDR3 spans 15 residues. Here the CDR3 DNA reads TGCGCCAGCAGCCCGACAGGGGCCCACAACTACGAGCAGTACTTC. It translates to CASSPTGAHNYEQYF.

V usage is TRBV2 and J usage is TRBJ1-5, with 12 bases aligning to TRBD1. The CDR3 runs 19 residues. V gave up 2 bases and J gave up 0 bases; unmatched junction bases: 8. Germline CDR1 SNHLY, CDR2 FYNNEI. In DNA form, the CDR3 reads TGTGCCAGCAGTGAAAAGGGGACAGGGGGCTTTTATAGCAATCAGCCCCAGCATTTT. Encoded protein: CASSEKGTGGFYSNQPQHF.

The sample holds one count of this clone. Other DNA sequences within the sample encode an identical CDR3. The rearrangement joins TRBV10-3 to TRBJ1-5; TRBD1 might be the D (5 bases). The CDR3 loop spans 15 amino acids. The V gene's germline CDR1 is ENHRY and CDR2 SYGVKD. Deletions cut 3 bases from V and 0 bases from J, with 9 bases between. The CDR3 DNA sequence: TGTGCCATCAGTGAACGGGGGAATAGCAATCAGCCCCAGCATTTT. It is translated as CAISERGNSNQPQHF.

This chain connects TRBV18 to TRBJ1-5; D is ambiguous. Trimming stripped 0 bases from V and 4 bases from J, with 16 bases between. Germline lookup yields CDR1 KGHSH and CDR2 LQKENI. CDR3 length equals 17 residues. CDR3 bases: TGTGCCAGCTCACCACCCAGTGAGGGTATTCAAAATCAGCCCCAGCATTTT. It specifies CASSPPSEGIQNQPQHF.

This rearrangement joins TRBV6-1 to TRBJ1-2, with 8 bases that match TRBD1. V lost 4 bases, J lost 4 bases, and 17 bases stayed unmatched. This CDR3 is built from 18 residues. Germline V gives CDR1 MNHNS, CDR2 SASEGT. CDR3 region: CASSGGTGSKLDSYGYTF. CDR3 nucleotide sequence: TGTGCCAGCAGTGGGGGGACAGGCTCTAAACTGGATTCCTATGGCTACACCTTC.

This CDR3 is CASSPVAGNTIYF. The CDR3 coding sequence is TGTGCCAGCAGCCCCGTAGCCGGAAACACCATATATTTT. The chain is built from TRBV5-6 and TRBJ1-3; D gene ambiguous. CDR3 size: 13 residues. V gave up 4 bases and J gave up 4 bases, with 9 bases separating them. The germline V gene encodes CDR1 SGHDT and CDR2 YYEEEE.

This rearrangement joins TRBV7-3 to TRBJ1-2, with D unclear. The CDR3 loop spans 13 amino acids. The V end lost 5 bases, the J end lost 3 bases, and 10 bases lay between the germline ends. CDR1 is SGHTA and CDR2 is FQGTGA in the germline V gene. CDR3 coding DNA: TGTGCCAGCAGCCAACGGAGGGACTATGGCTACACCTTC. Encoded protein: CASSQRRDYGYTF.